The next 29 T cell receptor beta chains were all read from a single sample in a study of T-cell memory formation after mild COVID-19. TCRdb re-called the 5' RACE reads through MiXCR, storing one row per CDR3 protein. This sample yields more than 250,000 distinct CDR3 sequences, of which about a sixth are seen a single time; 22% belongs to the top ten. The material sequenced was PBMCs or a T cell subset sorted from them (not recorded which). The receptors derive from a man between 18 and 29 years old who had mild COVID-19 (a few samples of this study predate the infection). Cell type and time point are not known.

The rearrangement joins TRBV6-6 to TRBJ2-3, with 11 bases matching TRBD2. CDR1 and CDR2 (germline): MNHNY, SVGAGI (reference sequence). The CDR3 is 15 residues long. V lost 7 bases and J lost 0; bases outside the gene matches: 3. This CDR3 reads CASTTSGGSTDTQYF. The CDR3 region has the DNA TGTGCCAGCACCACTAGCGGGGGCAGCACAGATACGCAGTATTTT.

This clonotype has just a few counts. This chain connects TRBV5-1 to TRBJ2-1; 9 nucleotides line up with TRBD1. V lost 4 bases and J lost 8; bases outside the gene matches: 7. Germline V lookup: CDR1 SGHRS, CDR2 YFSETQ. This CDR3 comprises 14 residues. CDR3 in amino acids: CASSPRTGDDEQFF. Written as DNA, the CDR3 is TGCGCCAGCAGCCCCCGGACAGGGGACGATGAGCAGTTCTTC.

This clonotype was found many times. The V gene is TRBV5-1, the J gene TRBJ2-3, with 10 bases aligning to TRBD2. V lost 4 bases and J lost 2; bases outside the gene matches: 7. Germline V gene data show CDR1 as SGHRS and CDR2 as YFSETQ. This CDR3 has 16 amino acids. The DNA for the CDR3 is TGCGCCAGCAGCCTCGGACTAGCGGTATCCACAGATACGCAGTATTTT. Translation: CASSLGLAVSTDTQYF.

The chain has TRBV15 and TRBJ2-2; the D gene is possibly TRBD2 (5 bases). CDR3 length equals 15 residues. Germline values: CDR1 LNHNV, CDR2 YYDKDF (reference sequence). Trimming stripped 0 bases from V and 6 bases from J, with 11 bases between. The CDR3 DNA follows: TGTGCCACCAGCAGAGATCGGGGAACGGCCGGGGAGCTGTTTTTT. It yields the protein CATSRDRGTAGELFF.

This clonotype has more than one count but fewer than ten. The CDR3 reads CASRWGDGSNQPQHF. In DNA, the CDR3 is TGTGCCAGCAGGTGGGGGGACGGGAGCAATCAGCCCCAGCATTTT. The rearrangement uses TRBV6-1 and TRBJ1-5; tentatively, D is TRBD1 (5 bases). With 6 bases removed from V and 1 base from J, the gap between germline ends came to 13 bases. This CDR3 region has 15 residues. Germline V gives CDR1 MNHNS, CDR2 SASEGT.

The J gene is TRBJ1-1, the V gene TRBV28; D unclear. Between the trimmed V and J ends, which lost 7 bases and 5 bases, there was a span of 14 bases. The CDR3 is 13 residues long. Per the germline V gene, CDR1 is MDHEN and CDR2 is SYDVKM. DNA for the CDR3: TGTGCCAGCATTGTCCCGAAAGGAACTGAAGCTTTCTTT. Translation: CASIVPKGTEAFF.

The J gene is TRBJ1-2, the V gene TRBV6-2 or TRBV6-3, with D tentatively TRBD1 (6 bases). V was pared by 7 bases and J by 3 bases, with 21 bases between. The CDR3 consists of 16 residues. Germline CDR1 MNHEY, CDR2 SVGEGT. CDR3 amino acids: CASTNSDIRGYYGYTF. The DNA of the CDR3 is TGTGCCAGCACAAACAGCGACATCAGGGGTTACTATGGCTACACCTTC.

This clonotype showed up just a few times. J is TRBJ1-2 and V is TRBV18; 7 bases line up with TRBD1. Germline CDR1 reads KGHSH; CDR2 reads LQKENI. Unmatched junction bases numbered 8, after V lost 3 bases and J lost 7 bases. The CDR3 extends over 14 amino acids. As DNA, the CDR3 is TGTGCCAGCTCACCGGCGAGGGGGCGCCCTGGCTACACCTTC. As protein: CASSPARGRPGYTF.

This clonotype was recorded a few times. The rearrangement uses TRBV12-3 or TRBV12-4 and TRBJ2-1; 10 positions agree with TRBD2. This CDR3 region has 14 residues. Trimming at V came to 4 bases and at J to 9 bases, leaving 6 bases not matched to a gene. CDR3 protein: CASSSLAGEVEQFF. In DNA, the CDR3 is TGTGCCAGCAGTTCCCTAGCGGGGGAAGTTGAGCAGTTCTTC.

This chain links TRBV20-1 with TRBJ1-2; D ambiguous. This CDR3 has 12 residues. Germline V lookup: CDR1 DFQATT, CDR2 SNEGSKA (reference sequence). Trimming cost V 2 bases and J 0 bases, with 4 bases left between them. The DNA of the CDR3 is TGCAGTGCTAGATGGGCTAACTATGGCTACACCTTC. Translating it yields CSARWANYGYTF.

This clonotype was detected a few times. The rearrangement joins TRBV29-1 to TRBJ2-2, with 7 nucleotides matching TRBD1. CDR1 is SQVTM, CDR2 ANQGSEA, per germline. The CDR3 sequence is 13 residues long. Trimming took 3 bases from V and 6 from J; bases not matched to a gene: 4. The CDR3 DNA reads TGCAGCGTTGACCCTACAGGGGCCGGGGAGCTGTTTTTT. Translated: CSVDPTGAGELFF.

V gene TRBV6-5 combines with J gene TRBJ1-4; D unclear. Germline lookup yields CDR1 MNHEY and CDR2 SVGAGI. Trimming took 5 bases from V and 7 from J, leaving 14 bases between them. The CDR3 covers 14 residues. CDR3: CASSQLISGEKLFF. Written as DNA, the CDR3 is TGTGCCAGCAGTCAGCTTATTAGCGGTGAAAAACTGTTTTTT.

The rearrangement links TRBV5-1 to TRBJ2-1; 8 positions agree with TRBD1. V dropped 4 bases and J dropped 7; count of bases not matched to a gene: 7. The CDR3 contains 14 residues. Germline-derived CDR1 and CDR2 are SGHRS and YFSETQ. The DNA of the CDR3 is TGCGCCAGCAGCCAGGACAGGGCCCGGAATGAGCAGTTCTTC. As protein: CASSQDRARNEQFF. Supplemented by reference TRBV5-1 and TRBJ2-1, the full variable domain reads KAGVTQTPRYLIKTRGQQVTLSCSPISGHRSVSWYQQTPGQGLQFLFEYFSETQRNKGNFPGRFSGRQFSNSRSEMNVSTLELGDSALYLCASSQDRARNEQFFGPGTRLTVL.

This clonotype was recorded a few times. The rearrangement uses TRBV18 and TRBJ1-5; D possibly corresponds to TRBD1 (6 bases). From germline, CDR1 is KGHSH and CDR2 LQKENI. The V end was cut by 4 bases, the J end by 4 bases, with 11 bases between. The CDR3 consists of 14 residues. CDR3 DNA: TGTGCCAGCTCACTATCAGGGACAAATCAGCCCCAGCATTTT. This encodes CASSLSGTNQPQHF.

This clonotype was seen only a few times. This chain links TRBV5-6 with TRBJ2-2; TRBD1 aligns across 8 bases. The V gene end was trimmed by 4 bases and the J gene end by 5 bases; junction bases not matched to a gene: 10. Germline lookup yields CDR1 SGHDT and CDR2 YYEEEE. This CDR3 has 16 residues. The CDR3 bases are TGTGCCAGCAGCGGGGGACAGGTGACCCCAACCGGGGAGCTGTTTTTT. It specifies CASSGGQVTPTGELFF.

DNA of the CDR3: TGTGCCAGCAGCTTGCTAGGGGTCAAAAACATTCAGTACTTC. Its translation: CASSLLGVKNIQYF. The chain joins TRBV5-4 to TRBJ2-4; D might be TRBD1 (5 bases). Per the germline V gene, CDR1 is SGHNT and CDR2 is YYREEE (reference sequence). The V end was cut by 1 base, the J end by 3 bases, with 8 bases between. The CDR3 runs 14 residues.

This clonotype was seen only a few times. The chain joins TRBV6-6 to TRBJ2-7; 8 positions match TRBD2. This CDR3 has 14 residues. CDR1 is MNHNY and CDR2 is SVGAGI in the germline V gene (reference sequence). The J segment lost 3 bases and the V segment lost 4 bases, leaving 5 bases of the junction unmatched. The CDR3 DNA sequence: TGTGCCAGCAGTTTCGCGGGGGGCGACTACGAGCAGTACGTC. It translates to CASSFAGGDYEQYV.

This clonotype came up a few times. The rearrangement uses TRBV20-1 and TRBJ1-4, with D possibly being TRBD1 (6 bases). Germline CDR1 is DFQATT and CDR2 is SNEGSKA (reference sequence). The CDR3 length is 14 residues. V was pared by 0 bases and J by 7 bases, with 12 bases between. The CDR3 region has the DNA TGCAGTGCTAGAGAGGGGGCGAGGGGTGAAAAACTGTTTTTT. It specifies CSAREGARGEKLFF.

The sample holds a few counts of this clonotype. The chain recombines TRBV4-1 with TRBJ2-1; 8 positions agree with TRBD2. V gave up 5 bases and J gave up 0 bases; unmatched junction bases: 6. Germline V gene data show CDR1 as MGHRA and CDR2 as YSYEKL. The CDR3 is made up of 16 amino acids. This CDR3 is CASSKVAGGSYNEQFF. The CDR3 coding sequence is TGCGCCAGCAGCAAGGTTGCGGGGGGCTCCTACAATGAGCAGTTCTTC.

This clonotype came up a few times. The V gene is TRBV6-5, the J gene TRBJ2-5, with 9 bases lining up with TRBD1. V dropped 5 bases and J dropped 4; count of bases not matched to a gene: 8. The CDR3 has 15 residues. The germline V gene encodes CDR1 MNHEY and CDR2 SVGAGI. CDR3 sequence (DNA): TGTGCCAGCAGTATGGACAGGGGTGGTCGAGAGACCCAGTACTTC. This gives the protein CASSMDRGGRETQYF.

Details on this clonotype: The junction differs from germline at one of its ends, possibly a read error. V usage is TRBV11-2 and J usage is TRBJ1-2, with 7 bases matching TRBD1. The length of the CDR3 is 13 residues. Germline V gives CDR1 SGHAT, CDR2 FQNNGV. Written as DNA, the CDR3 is TGTGCCAGCAGCCCTGGACAGGACTATGGCTGCACCTTT. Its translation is CASSPGQDYGCTF. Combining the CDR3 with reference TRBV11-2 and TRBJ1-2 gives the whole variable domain EAGVAQSPRYKIIEKRQSVAFWCNPISGHATLYWYQQILGQGPKLLIQFQNNGVVDDSQLPKDRFSAERLKGVDSTLKIQPAKLEDSAVYLCASSPGQDYGCTFGSGTRLTVV.

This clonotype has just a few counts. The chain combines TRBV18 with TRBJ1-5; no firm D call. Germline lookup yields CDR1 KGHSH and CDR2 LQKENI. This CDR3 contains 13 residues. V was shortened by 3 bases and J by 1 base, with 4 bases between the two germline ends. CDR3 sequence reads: CASSPPSNQPQHF. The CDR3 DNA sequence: TGTGCCAGCTCACCGCCCAGCAATCAGCCCCAGCATTTT.

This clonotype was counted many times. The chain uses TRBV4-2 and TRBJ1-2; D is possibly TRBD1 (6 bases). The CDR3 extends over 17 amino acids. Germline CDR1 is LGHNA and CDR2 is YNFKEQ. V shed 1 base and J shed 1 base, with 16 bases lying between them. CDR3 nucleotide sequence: TGTGCCAGCAGCCAAGTTCCTGGAACGGACAGTAACTATGGCTACACCTTC. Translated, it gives CASSQVPGTDSNYGYTF.

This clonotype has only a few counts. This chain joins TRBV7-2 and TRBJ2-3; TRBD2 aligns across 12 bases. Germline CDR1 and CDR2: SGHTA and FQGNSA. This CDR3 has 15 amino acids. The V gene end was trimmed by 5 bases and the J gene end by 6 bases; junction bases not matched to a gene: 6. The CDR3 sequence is CASSRLAGVPDTQYF. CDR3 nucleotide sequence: TGTGCCAGCAGCCGACTAGCGGGGGTCCCCGATACGCAGTATTTT.

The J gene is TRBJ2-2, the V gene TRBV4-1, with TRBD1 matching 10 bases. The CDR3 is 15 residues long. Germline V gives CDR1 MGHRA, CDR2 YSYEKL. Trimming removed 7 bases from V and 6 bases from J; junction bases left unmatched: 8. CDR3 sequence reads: CASNPRDRGPGELFF. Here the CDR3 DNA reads TGCGCCAGCAATCCCAGGGACAGGGGCCCCGGGGAGCTGTTTTTT.

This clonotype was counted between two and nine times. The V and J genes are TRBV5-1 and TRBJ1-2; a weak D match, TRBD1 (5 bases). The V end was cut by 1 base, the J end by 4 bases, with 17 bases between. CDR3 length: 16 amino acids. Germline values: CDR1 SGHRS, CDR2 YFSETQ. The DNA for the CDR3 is TGCGCCAGCAGCTTGTCAGGAGGGGTTGCGAGCTATGGCTACACCTTC. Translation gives CASSLSGGVASYGYTF.

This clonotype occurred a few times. CDR3 region: CASSPGDPDTQYF. The CDR3, as DNA: TGCGCCAGCAGCCCAGGGGACCCAGATACGCAGTATTTT. The rearrangement uses TRBV5-1 and TRBJ2-3; possibly TRBD1 for D (6 bases). Germline loops: CDR1 SGHRS, CDR2 YFSETQ. The V and J ends lost 4 bases and 4 bases respectively, with 10 bases between them. This CDR3 comprises 13 residues.

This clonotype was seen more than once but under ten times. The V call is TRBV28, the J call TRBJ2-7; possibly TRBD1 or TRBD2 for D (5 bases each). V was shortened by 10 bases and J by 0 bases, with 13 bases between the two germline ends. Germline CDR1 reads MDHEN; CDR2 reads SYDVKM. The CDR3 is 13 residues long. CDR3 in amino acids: CATRDVSSYEQYV. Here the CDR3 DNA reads TGTGCCACCAGGGACGTTAGCTCCTACGAGCAGTACGTC.

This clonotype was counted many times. CDR3 nucleotide sequence: TGTGCCAGCAGTCGAAACCCGGGACAGGAGACCGGGGAGCTGTTTTTT. It specifies CASSRNPGQETGELFF. The V and J genes are TRBV6-5 and TRBJ2-2, with 8 bases fitting TRBD1. This CDR3 is 16 amino acids long. The germline gives CDR1 MNHEY, CDR2 SVGAGI. Losses at the gene ends were 5 bases for V and 5 bases for J; bases not matched to a gene: 10.